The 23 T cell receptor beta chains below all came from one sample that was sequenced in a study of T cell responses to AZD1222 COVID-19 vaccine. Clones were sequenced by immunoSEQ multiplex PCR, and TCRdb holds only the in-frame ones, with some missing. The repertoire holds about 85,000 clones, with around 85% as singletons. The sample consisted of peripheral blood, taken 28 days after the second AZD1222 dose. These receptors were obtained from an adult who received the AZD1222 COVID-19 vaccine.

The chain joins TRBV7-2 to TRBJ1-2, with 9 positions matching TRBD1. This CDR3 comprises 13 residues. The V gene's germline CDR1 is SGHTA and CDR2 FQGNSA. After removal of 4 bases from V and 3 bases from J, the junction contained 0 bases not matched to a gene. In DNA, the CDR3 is TGTGCCAGCAGCTGGACAGGGGACTATGGCTACACCTTC. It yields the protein CASSWTGDYGYTF.

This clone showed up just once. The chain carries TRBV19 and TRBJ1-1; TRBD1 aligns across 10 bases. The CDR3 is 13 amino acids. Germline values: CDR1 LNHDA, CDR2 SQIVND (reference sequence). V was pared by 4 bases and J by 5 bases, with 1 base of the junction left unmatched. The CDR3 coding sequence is TGTGCCAGTAGTAGGGACAGGGGAACTGAAGCTTTCTTT. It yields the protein CASSRDRGTEAFF.

The CDR3 DNA reads TGCAGTGCTAGGCACCTTTCGGGCTACACCTTC. Its protein product is CSARHLSGYTF. The chain links TRBV20-1 to TRBJ1-2; D uncertain. The CDR3 runs to 11 residues. V was pared by 3 bases and J by 8 bases, with 10 bases between. Germline V gene data show CDR1 as DFQATT and CDR2 as SNEGSKA (reference sequence).

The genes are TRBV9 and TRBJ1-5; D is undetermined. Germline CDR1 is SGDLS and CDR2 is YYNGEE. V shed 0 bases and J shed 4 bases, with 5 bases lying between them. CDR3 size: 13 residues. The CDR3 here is CASSVGANQPQHF. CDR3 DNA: TGTGCCAGCAGCGTAGGCGCGAATCAGCCCCAGCATTTT.

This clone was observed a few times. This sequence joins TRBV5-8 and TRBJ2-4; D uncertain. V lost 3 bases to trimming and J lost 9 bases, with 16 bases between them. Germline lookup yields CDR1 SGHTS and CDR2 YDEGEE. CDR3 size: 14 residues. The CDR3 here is CASSSSGVRGIQYF. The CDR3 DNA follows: TGTGCCAGCAGCTCGTCGGGCGTCCGTGGCATTCAGTACTTC.

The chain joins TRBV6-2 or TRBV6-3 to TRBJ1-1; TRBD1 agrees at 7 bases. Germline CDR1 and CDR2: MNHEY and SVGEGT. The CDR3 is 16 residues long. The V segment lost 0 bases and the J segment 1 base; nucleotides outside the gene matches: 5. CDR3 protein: CASSYSTSGGNTEAFF. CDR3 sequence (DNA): TGTGCCAGCAGTTACTCGACATCAGGGGGGAACACTGAAGCTTTCTTT.

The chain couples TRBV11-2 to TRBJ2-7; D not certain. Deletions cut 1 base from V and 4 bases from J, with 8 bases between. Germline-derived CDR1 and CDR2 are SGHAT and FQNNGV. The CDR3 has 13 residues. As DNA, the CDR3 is TGTGCCAGCAGCTTAGCGGATGGTTACGAGCAGTACTTC. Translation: CASSLADGYEQYF.

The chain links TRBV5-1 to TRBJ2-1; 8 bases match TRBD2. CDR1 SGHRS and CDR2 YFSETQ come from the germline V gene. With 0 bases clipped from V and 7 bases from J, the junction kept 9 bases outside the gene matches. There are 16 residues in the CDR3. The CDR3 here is CASSLVAGGARNEQFF. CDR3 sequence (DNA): TGCGCCAGCAGCTTGGTCGCGGGGGGCGCGAGAAATGAGCAGTTCTTC.

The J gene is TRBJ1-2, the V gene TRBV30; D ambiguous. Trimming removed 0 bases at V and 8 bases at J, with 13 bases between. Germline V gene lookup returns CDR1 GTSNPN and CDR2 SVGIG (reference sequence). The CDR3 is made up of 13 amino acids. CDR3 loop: CAWSVPSGYGYTF. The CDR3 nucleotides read TGTGCCTGGAGTGTACCTTCGGGGTACGGCTACACCTTC.

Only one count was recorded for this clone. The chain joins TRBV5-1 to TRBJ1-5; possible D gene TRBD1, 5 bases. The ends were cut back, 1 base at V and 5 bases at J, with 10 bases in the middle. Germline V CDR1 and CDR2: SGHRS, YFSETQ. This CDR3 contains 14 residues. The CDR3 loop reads CASSLMSGHQPQHF. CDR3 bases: TGCGCCAGCAGCTTGATGTCAGGGCATCAGCCCCAGCATTTT. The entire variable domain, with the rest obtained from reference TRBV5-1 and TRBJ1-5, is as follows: KAGVTQTPRYLIKTRGQQVTLSCSPISGHRSVSWYQQTPGQGLQFLFEYFSETQRNKGNFPGRFSGRQFSNSRSEMNVSTLELGDSALYLCASSLMSGHQPQHFGDGTRLSIL.

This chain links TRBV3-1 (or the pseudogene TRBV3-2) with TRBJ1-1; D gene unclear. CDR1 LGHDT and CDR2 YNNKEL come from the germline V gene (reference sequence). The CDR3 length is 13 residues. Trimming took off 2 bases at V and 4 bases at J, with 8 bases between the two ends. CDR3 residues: CASSQFSGTEAFF. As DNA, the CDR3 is TGTGCCAGCAGCCAATTCAGTGGCACTGAAGCTTTCTTT.

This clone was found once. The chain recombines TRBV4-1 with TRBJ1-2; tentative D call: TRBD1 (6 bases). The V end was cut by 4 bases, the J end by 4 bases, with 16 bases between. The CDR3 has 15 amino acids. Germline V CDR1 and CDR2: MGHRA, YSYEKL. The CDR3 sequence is CASSRMDSQSYGYTF. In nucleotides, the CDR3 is TGCGCCAGCAGCCGTATGGACAGCCAAAGCTATGGCTACACCTTC.

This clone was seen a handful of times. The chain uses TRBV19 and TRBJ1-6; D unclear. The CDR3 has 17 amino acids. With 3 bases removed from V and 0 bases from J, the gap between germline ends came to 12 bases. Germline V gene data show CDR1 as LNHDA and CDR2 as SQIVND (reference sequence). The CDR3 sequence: CASSILGASSYNSPLHF. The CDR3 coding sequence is TGTGCCAGTAGTATTTTAGGTGCGAGCTCCTATAATTCACCCCTCCACTTT.

CDR3 region: CASSPGHQETQYF. The CDR3 DNA is TGTGCCAGCTCACCCGGTCACCAAGAGACCCAGTACTTC. The V and J genes are TRBV18 and TRBJ2-5; D unresolved. The germline V gene has CDR1 KGHSH and CDR2 LQKENI. The CDR3 runs to 13 residues. The V end was cut by 3 bases, the J end by 0 bases, with 5 bases between.

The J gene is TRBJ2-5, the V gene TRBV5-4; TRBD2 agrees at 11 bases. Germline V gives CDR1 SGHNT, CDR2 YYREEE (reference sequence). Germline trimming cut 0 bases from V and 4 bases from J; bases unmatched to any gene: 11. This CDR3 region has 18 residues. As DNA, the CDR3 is TGTGCCAGCAGCTTGGGTGGTAGCGGGAGGGCCCTCGGAGAGACCCAGTACTTC. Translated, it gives CASSLGGSGRALGETQYF.

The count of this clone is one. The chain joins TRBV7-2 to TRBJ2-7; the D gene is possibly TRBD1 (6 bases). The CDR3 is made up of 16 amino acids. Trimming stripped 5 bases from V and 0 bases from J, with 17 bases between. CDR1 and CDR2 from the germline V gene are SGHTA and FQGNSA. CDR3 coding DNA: TGTGCCAGCAGCCTCTCCCCCGGACAGCACTCCTACGAGCAGTACTTC. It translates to CASSLSPGQHSYEQYF.

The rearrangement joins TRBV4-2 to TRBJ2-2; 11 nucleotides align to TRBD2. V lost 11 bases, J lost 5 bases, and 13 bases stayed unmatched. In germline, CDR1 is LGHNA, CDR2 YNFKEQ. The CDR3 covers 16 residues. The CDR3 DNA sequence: TGTGCCTCAGCTTTAGCGGGAGGGCCTGCAACCGGGGAGCTGTTTTTT. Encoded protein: CASALAGGPATGELFF.

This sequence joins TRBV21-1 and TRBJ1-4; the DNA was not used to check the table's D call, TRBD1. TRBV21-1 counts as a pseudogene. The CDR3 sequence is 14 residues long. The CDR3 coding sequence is TGTGCCAGCACTCACAGGGGTCTAGGTGAAAAACTGTTTTTT. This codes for CASTHRGLGEKLFF.

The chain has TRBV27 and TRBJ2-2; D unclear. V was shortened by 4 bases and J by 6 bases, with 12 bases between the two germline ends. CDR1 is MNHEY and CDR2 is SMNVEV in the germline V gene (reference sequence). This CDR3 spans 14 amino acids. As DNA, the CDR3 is TGTGCCAGCAGTTCCCCCCTAGAGGCCGGGGAGCTGTTTTTT. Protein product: CASSSPLEAGELFF.

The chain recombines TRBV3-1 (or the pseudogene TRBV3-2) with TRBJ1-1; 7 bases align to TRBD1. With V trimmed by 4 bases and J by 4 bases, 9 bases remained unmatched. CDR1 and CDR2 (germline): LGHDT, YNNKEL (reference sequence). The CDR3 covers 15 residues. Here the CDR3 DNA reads TGTGCCAGCAGCCTATCAACAGGGGCTAGCACTGAAGCTTTCTTT. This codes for CASSLSTGASTEAFF.

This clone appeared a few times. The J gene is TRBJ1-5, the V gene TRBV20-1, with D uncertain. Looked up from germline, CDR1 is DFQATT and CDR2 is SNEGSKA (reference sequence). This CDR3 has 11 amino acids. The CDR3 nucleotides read TGCAGGCCGGGGTTCGCCGAGCCCCAGCATTTT. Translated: CRPGFAEPQHF.

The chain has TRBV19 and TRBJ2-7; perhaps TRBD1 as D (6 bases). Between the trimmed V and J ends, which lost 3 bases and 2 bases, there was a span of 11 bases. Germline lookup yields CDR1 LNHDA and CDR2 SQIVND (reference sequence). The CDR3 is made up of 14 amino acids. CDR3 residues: CASSMTGNPYEQYF. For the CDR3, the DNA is TGTGCCAGTAGTATGACAGGTAACCCCTACGAGCAGTACTTC.

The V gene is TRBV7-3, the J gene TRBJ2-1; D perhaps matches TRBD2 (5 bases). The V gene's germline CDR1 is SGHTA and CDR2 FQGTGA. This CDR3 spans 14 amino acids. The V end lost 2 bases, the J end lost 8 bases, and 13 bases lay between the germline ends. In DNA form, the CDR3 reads TGTGCCAGCAGCTTAGATGGTGGGAGATATGAGCAGTTCTTC. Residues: CASSLDGGRYEQFF.